This entry concerns a single T cell receptor (beta chain). Antigen: not known. The entry originates in a study of cytomegalovirus exposure and HLA in healthy donors. Study information: Around 200 million T cells yielded approximately 100 million unique TCR beta sequences, as an earlier analysis found. Early released data had about 85 million unique TCRs, all coming from HLA-typed donors. Study results and caveats: Analysis was carried out at a later point, and it linked a missense DCLRE1C variant to TCR beta V- and J-gene trimming.

PCR employed 60 Vbeta and 13 Jbeta primers. The table came from immunoSEQ multiplex PCR; TCRdb's copy has only in-frame clones and leaves some out. The data show roughly 97,000 clones, around 10% seen once. V was shortened by 4 bases and J by 7 bases, with 23 bases between the two germline ends. This CDR3 is 16 amino acids long. Germline lookup yields CDR1 SGHTS and CDR2 YDEGEE. The TCR originated in a man over 45 in good health and CMV-seropositive. Sequencing input: PBMCs. The genes are TRBV5-8 and TRBJ1-1, with D perhaps TRBD1 (6 bases). The CDR3 DNA is TGTGCCAGCAGCCGAAACCCCGGGACACCTCGCGGTGAAGCTTTCTTT. This gives the protein CASSRNPGTPRGEAFF.